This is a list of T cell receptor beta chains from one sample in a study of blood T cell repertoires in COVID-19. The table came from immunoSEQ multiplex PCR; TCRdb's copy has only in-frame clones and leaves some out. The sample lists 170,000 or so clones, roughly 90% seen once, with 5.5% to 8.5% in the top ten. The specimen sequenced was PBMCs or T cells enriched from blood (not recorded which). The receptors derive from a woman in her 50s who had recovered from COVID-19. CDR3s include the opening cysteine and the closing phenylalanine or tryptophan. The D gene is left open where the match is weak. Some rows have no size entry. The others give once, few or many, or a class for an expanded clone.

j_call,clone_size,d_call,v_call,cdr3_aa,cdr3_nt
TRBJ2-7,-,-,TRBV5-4,CASSLSRSTPSEQYF,TGTGCCAGCAGCTTAAGTCGGTCAACCCCCTCCGAGCAGTACTTC
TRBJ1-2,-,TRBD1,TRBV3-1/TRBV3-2,CASSASPGQGRYGYTF,TGTGCCAGCAGCGCAAGCCCGGGACAGGGTCGATATGGCTACACCTTC
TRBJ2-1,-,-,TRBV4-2,CASSQVSSEYNEQFF,TGTGCCAGCAGCCAAGTGTCTAGCGAGTACAATGAGCAGTTCTTC
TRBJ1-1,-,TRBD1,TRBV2,CASSTKQGTEAFF,TGTGCCAGCAGCACCAAACAGGGGACTGAAGCTTTCTTT
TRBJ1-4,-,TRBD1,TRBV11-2,CASSTGTAWGELFF,TGTGCCAGCAGTACCGGGACAGCATGGGGGGAACTGTTTTTT
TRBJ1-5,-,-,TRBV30,CAWSVNNLLDQPQHF,TGTGCCTGGAGTGTCAATAACCTATTGGATCAGCCCCAGCATTTT
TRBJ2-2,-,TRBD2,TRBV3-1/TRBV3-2,CASSQRLAPGGTGELFF,TGTGCCAGCAGCCAGAGACTAGCGCCTGGGGGCACCGGGGAGCTGTTTTTT
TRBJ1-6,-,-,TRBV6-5,CASSPPGIYNSPLHF,TGTGCCAGCAGCCCCCCAGGGATTTATAATTCACCCCTCCACTTT
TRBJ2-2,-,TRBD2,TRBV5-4,CASSSGGRAGELFF,TGTGCCAGCAGCTCGGGGGGGAGGGCCGGGGAGCTGTTTTTT
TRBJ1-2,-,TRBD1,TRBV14,CASSHRTGSLYGYTF,TGTGCCAGCAGCCACCGGACAGGGAGCCTCTATGGCTACACCTTC
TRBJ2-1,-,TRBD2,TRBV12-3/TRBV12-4,CASSVGTSNEQFF,TGTGCCAGCAGCGTTGGGACTAGTAATGAGCAGTTCTTC
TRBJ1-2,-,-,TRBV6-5,CASNPRGTSYGYTF,TGTGCCAGCAACCCGCGGGGGACGTCATATGGCTACACCTTC
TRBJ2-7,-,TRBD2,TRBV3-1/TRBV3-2,CASSPTSGMYEQYF,TGTGCCAGCAGCCCCACTAGCGGGATGTACGAGCAGTACTTC
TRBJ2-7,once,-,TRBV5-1,CASSLGGSAPYEQYF,TGCGCCAGCAGCTTGGGAGGGTCGGCCCCCTACGAGCAGTACTTC
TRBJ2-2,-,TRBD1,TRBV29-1,CSGRQGPGELFF,TGCAGCGGCCGACAGGGTCCCGGGGAGCTGTTTTTT
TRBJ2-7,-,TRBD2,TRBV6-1,CASSEAGVYEQYF,TGTGCCAGCAGTGAGGCGGGAGTTTACGAGCAGTACTTC
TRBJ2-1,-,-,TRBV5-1,CASSLDGTSYNEQFF,TGCGCCAGCAGCTTGGACGGGACTTCTTACAATGAGCAGTTCTTC
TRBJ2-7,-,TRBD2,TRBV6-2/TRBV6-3,CASTPVRSGSIYEQYF,TGTGCCAGCACCCCAGTTAGGAGCGGGAGTATCTACGAGCAGTACTTC
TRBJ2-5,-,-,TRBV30,CARDDWGRETQYF,TGTGCCAGGGATGACTGGGGGAGGGAGACCCAGTACTTC
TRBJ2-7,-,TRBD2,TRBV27,CASSLLAGMYEQYF,TGTGCCAGCAGTTTACTAGCGGGGATGTACGAGCAGTACTTC
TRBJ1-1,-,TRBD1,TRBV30,CAWGIQGARSEAFF,TGTGCCTGGGGTATACAGGGGGCGAGATCTGAAGCTTTCTTT
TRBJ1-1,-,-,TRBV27,CASSLVVGSGATEAFF,TGTGCCAGCAGTTTAGTAGTGGGTAGCGGAGCTACTGAAGCTTTCTTT
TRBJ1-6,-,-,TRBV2,CASSDVSTGGSPLHF,TGTGCCAGCAGTGACGTCAGCACGGGGGGATCACCCCTCCACTTT
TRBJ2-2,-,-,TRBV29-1,CSVGRAPNTGELFF,TGCAGCGTTGGGAGAGCCCCGAACACCGGGGAGCTGTTTTTT
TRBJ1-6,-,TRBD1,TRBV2,CASSGGTGWRNSPLHF,TGTGCCAGCAGCGGGGGGACAGGATGGCGGAATTCACCCCTCCACTTT
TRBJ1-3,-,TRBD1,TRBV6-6,CASRQSGGTGNTIYF,TGTGCCAGCAGACAGTCAGGGGGCACTGGAAACACCATATATTTT
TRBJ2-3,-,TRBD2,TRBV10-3,CAISALAGGQDTQYF,TGTGCCATCAGTGCACTAGCGGGAGGGCAAGATACGCAGTATTTT
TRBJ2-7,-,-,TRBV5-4,CASSRRDSLYEQYF,TGTGCCAGCAGCCGGCGTGACAGCCTCTACGAGCAGTACTTC
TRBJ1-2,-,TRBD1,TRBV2,CASGQEGNYGYTF,TGTGCCAGTGGACAGGAGGGTAACTATGGCTACACCTTC
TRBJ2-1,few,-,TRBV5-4,CASSLDREAYNEQFF,TGTGCCAGCAGCCTCGACAGGGAGGCCTACAATGAGCAGTTCTTC
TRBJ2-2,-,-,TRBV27,CASSPRPPGFLNTGELFF,TGTGCCAGCAGTCCCCGTCCACCAGGGTTTTTGAACACCGGGGAGCTGTTTTTT
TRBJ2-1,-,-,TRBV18,CASRSSYNEQFF,TGTGCCTCAAGGAGCTCCTACAATGAGCAGTTCTTC
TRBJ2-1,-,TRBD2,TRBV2,CASSSKYGLAGDEQFF,TGTGCCAGCAGTTCCAAATATGGACTAGCGGGAGATGAGCAGTTCTTC
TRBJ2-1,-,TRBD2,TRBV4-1,CASSQDRPIAGYEQFF,TGCGCCAGCAGCCAAGATCGGCCCATAGCGGGATATGAGCAGTTCTTC
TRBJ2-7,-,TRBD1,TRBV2,CASSVPGTGVNEQYF,TGTGCCAGCAGTGTACCCGGGACAGGGGTCAACGAGCAGTACTTC
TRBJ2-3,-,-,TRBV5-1,CASSLVAERDTQYF,TGCGCCAGCAGCTTGGTGGCGGAACGAGATACGCAGTATTTT
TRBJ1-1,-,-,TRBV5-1,CASSLAGVGTEAFF,TGCGCCAGCAGCTTGGCAGGGGTAGGCACTGAAGCTTTCTTT
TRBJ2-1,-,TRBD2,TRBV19,CASSGELTSADNEQFF,TGTGCCAGTAGTGGGGAGTTGACTAGCGCAGACAATGAGCAGTTCTTC
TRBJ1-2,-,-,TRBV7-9,CASSSAGDYGYTF,TGTGCCAGCAGCTCGGCGGGGGACTATGGCTACACCTTC
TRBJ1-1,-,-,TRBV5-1,CASSLGGRRDTEAFF,TGCGCCAGCAGCTTGGGAGGGAGAAGGGACACTGAAGCTTTCTTT
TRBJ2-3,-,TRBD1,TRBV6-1,CASSEAGGQDTDTQYF,TGTGCCAGCAGTGAAGCCGGGGGACAGGACACAGATACGCAGTATTTT
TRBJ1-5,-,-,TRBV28,CASVRSNQPQHF,TGTGCCAGCGTACGGTCAAATCAGCCCCAGCATTTT
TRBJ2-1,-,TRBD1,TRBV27,CASSPEPGTVNNEQFF,TGTGCCAGCAGTCCTGAGCCCGGGACAGTAAACAATGAGCAGTTCTTC
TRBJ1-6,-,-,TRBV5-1,CASSRGDEGSPLHF,TGCGCCAGCAGCCGGGGGGACGAAGGTTCACCCCTCCACTTT
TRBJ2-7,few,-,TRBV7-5,CARSLVGLAGAYEQYF,TGTGCCAGAAGCTTAGTCGGCCTAGCGGGAGCCTACGAGCAGTACTTC
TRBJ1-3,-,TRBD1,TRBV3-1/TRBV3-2,CASRRDSLSGNTIYF,TGTGCCAGCCGCCGGGACAGTCTCTCTGGAAACACCATATATTTT
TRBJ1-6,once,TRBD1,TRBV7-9,CASSPGQSNSPLHF,TGTGCCAGCAGCCCGGGACAGTCAAATTCACCCCTCCACTTT
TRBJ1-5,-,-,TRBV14,CASSQNPLYRGALGSNQPQHF,TGTGCCAGCAGCCAAAACCCTCTATATCGGGGGGCGTTGGGAAGCAATCAGCCCCAGCATTTT
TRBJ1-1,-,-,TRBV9,CASSVGVRFDTEAFF,TGTGCCAGCAGCGTAGGTGTCAGGTTTGACACTGAAGCTTTCTTT
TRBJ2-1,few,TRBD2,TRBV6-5,CASSYLIAGVYNEQFF,TGTGCCAGCAGTTACTTAATAGCGGGAGTTTACAATGAGCAGTTCTTC
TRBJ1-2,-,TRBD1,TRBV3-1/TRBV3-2,CASSSRQGAIFYGYTF,TGTGCCAGCAGCTCCCGACAGGGGGCGATCTTCTATGGCTACACCTTC
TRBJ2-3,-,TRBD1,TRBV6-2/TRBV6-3,CASSLYGTGSTDTQYF,TGTGCCAGCAGTCTCTACGGGACAGGTAGCACAGATACGCAGTATTTT
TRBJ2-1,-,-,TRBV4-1,CASSQVDQGFLQFF,TGCGCCAGCAGCCAAGTGGACCAGGGATTTCTGCAGTTCTTC
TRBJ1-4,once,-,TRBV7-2,CASSLSGGEKLFF,TGTGCCAGCAGCTTATCGGGAGGTGAAAAACTGTTTTTT
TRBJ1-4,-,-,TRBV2,CASSGLRDAKLFF,TGTGCCAGCAGTGGATTGCGGGACGCAAAACTGTTTTTT